This TCR beta chain was recorded in a study of T cells in Graves' hyperthyroidism and ophthalmopathy (dated by TCRdb to the late 2010s). Regarding the research as a whole: Peripheral blood was sampled at the time of initial diagnosis, prior to any treatment. TCR V-J signatures able to tell the groups apart were searched for in a discovery cohort of around 95 patients, of whom about 40 had Graves' ophthalmopathy and 57 had stable Graves' hyperthyroidism. Prospective prediction of ophthalmopathy was tested in an independent validation cohort consisting of fewer than 20 hyperthyroidism patients and around 16 patients who later progressed to ophthalmopathy. The 75 to 100 discovery patients were randomly divided into training and test sets at a 7:3 ratio. In addition, the study compared T-cell repertoires in thyroid tissue and in blood from 6 or 7 Graves' hyperthyroidism patients. Once sampling was done, hyperthyroidism patients were given methimazole at a starting dose of 30 mg daily, whereas ophthalmopathy patients were given high-dose intravenous methylprednisolone. TCR Vbeta CDR3 sequencing of fewer than 150 peripheral blood samples (roughly 43 ophthalmopathy, about 74 hyperthyroidism and approximately 17 progressor patients) is reported in the paper.

As regards this clonotype: What this receptor recognizes is not known. Qualities for individual bases were not recorded, and no much larger clone is one base off.

The TCR beta CDR3 regions were amplified from the RNA transcripts. The first round of RT-PCR for the TCR CDR3 was performed with the HTBI primer set and the Qiagen OneStep RT-PCR kit. Libraries were constructed in a second round of multiplex PCR, after which size selection and purification were carried out. The libraries were sequenced on an Illumina HiSeq2000 using paired-end 100 bp reads. The study's processing was this. SOAPnuke was used to process the raw data, removing reads that contained adapters or uncalled bases, had a mean Phred below 15, or lacked an exact match to the constant primer or identifier. COPE v1.2.5 was used to merge high-quality paired reads, and clonotypes were defined as unique nucleotide sequences. MiTCR v1.1 was used to align clonotypes to the IMGT TRBV, TRBD and TRBJ reference segments. Only V-J combinations with frequency above 0.0001, covering about 99% of repertoires, were analysed. A TCS score was defined as the ratio between F50 (clonal expansion) and ExV (chaos), using BLOSUM62-based TCRdist between CDR3 peptides within each V-J. Welch's t-statistics and random forest reduced approximately 520 V-J features to about 13, which were used in a naive Bayes classifier (R e1071). TCRdb itself trimmed the public reads at Q25 with fastp, ran MiXCR and retained productive beta chains. Rows with one shared CDR3 protein collapse into an entry with the most common genes and DNA. The V and J calls here are based on TCRdb, not the publication. The sample records hundreds of thousands of distinct CDR3 sequences, approximately 19% of which are singletons. The ten largest make up approximately 15% of the sample.

General findings and caveats noted by the study authors: A 13 V-J signature model separated ophthalmopathy from stable hyperthyroidism, with approximately 87% sensitivity and roughly 82% specificity in cross-validation and 80%/75% in testing. Sample size was not statistically predetermined, and investigators were not blinded to group allocation. In validation, the model predicted progression to ophthalmopathy a median of roughly 6.5 months before onset, with 65% to 71% sensitivity and roughly 73% specificity. Most expanded thyroid clonotypes (frequency above 0.001) were also found in blood, which suggests that blood repertoires may mirror thyroid immune responses.

CDR1 SGHDT and CDR2 YYEEEE are derived from the germline V gene. V gives up 0 bases and J gives up 5 bases, and the segment between their germline ends measures 6 bases. Reading from cysteine to phenylalanine, the CDR3 counts 12 amino acids. Only the CDR3 DNA is retained, 36 bases long and in frame from the first base. Hyperthyroidism patients were newly diagnosed, had a disease duration of under 2 months, and were aged 18 to 65 years. Any patient with an uncontrolled infection, another autoimmune disease, pregnancy or lactation was excluded. Clinical symptoms, serum thyroxine and TRAb, thyroid ultrasound, and orbital computed tomography formed the basis for the diagnoses. Blood from progressor patients was drawn when they were first diagnosed with hyperthyroidism, before any ophthalmopathy symptoms appeared. PBMCs were separated from roughly 10 ml of fresh peripheral blood using Ficoll-Paque density gradient centrifugation. Progressor patients were first diagnosed with Graves' hyperthyroidism and then developed ophthalmopathy during follow-up. Total RNA was extracted using Trizol reagent, and RNA quality was assessed on an Agilent 2100 Bioanalyzer.

The TCR originated in a woman aged 45-59 years with Graves' hyperthyroidism that later progressed to Graves' ophthalmopathy. The chain joins TRBV5-6 to TRBJ2-7; the D gene assignment is ambiguous. Sample: blood. In nucleotide form, the sequence is TGTGCCAGCAGCTTGGCGGGCCACGAGCAGTACTTC. Translated, it gives CASSLAGHEQYF.